The 13 T cell receptor beta chains reported below all come from one sample, sequenced in a study of T cell responses to AZD1222 COVID-19 vaccine (dated by TCRdb to the early 2020s). Library creation used the immunoSEQ multiplex PCR assay. Not all clones reach the TCRdb copy of this immuneACCESS table, which keeps in-frame sequences only. Checked studies attribute under half of the gap to unresolved V genes and leave the rest unexplained. For this sample the table gives under 200,000 clones, of which 94% were detected only once. The ten largest clones represent approximately 0.64% of the sample. This sample's time point label indicates: baseline before first vaccination. This material consisted of peripheral blood, taken on day 0 of AZD1222 vaccination. The receptor source for this set is an adult in good health.

The V gene is TRBV10-2, the J gene TRBJ1-6; TRBD1 might be the D (5 bases). The germline V gene encodes CDR1 WSHSY and CDR2 SAAADI. This CDR3 is 13 amino acids long. Trimming cost V 8 bases and J 8 bases, with 13 bases left between them. In DNA, the CDR3 is TGCGCCAGCTGGCAGGGTTTGGATTCACCCCTCCACTTT. It translates to CASWQGLDSPLHF.

The chain links TRBV5-1 to TRBJ1-4, with a possible D match to TRBD1 (5 bases). V dropped 3 bases and J dropped 8 bases, with 17 bases sitting between them. Germline loops: CDR1 SGHRS, CDR2 YFSETQ. This CDR3 has 15 amino acids. In nucleotides, the CDR3 is TGCGCCAGCAGCTGGGGAGGGGAGGGACGAGAAAAACTGTTTTTT. This encodes CASSWGGEGREKLFF.

The J gene is TRBJ2-7, the V gene TRBV28, with D possibly matching TRBD2 (6 bases). The germline V and J ends were trimmed by 3 bases and 0 bases, with 21 bases remaining between them. Germline CDR1 is MDHEN and CDR2 is SYDVKM. This CDR3 spans 18 amino acids. The CDR3 nucleotides are TGTGCCAGCAGTTTCTCCGTCCGTCTAGCGCTAAGCTCCTACGAGCAGTACTTC. This gives the protein CASSFSVRLALSSYEQYF.

The chain has TRBV7-8 and TRBJ1-2; unclear D gene. V lost 2 bases and J 3 bases, leaving 7 bases between the germline ends. The length of the CDR3 is 13 residues. Germline V gene sequence: CDR1 SGHVS, CDR2 FQNEAQ. CDR3 region: CASSLLGDYGYTF. Here the CDR3 DNA reads TGTGCCAGCAGCTTACTCGGGGACTATGGCTACACCTTC.

This chain connects TRBV28 to TRBJ2-1; tentative D call: TRBD2 (6 bases). The CDR3 extends over 11 amino acids. The ends were cut back, 3 bases at V and 10 bases at J, with 7 bases in the middle. The germline V gene encodes CDR1 MDHEN and CDR2 SYDVKM. In nucleotides, the CDR3 is TGTGCCAGCAGTTTCGGACTAGAGCAGTTCTTC. As protein: CASSFGLEQFF. The full variable domain, its missing parts supplied by reference TRBV28 and TRBJ2-1, is DVKVTQSSRYLVKRTGEKVFLECVQDMDHENMFWYRQDPGLGLRLIYFSYDVKMKEKGDIPEGYSVSREKKERFSLILESASTNQTSMYLCASSFGLEQFFGPGTRLTVL.

This chain connects TRBV27 to TRBJ2-1; D gene uncertain. Trimming took off 3 bases at V and 0 bases at J, with 9 bases between the two ends. The CDR3 sequence is 15 residues long. CDR1 MNHEY and CDR2 SMNVEV come from the germline V gene (reference sequence). The CDR3 bases are TGTGCCAGCAGTTTCGGTAGGAGCTCCTACAATGAGCAGTTCTTC. It is translated as CASSFGRSSYNEQFF.

The chain is built from TRBV29-1 and TRBJ1-2; D is ambiguous. V lost 3 bases, J lost 5 bases, and 10 bases lay in between. Germline V gene sequence: CDR1 SQVTM, CDR2 ANQGSEA. The CDR3 runs to 12 residues. The CDR3 protein is CSVESGWYGYTF. CDR3 coding DNA: TGCAGCGTTGAGTCAGGCTGGTATGGCTACACCTTC. Variable domain in full (rest from reference TRBV29-1 and TRBJ1-2): SAVISQKPSRDICQRGTSLTIQCQVDSQVTMMFWYRQQPGQSLTLIATANQGSEATYESGFVIDKFPISRPNLTFSTLTVSNMSPEDSSIYLCSVESGWYGYTFGSGTRLTVV.

The gene calls are TRBV9 and TRBJ1-6; D may be TRBD1 (6 bases). CDR1 is SGDLS and CDR2 is YYNGEE in the germline V gene. Trimming removed 4 bases from V and 7 bases from J, with 9 bases in between. This CDR3 spans 13 amino acids. For the CDR3, the DNA is TGTGCCAGCAGCACAACAGGGAATTCACCCCTCCACTTT. This encodes CASSTTGNSPLHF.

The chain combines TRBV18 with TRBJ1-3; D perhaps matches TRBD1 (5 bases). V was cut by 2 bases and J by 4 bases, with 15 bases left in between. This CDR3 has 16 amino acids. Germline loops: CDR1 KGHSH, CDR2 LQKENI. In DNA form, the CDR3 reads TGTGCCAGCTCACCATCGCGGGGCTTCGCGGGAAACACCATATATTTT. Translated: CASSPSRGFAGNTIYF. Looking up the rest from reference TRBV18 and TRBJ1-3 gives the full variable domain: NAGVMQNPRHLVRRRGQEARLRCSPMKGHSHVYWYRQLPEEGLKFMVYLQKENIIDESGMPKERFSAEFPKEGPSILRIQQVVRGDSAAYFCASSPSRGFAGNTIYFGEGSWLTVV.

The V gene is TRBV27, the J gene TRBJ1-6; 9 nucleotides agree with TRBD1. J was trimmed by 9 bases and V by 6 bases; bases with no gene match: 9. Germline V lookup: CDR1 MNHEY, CDR2 SMNVEV (reference sequence). This CDR3 comprises 15 residues. The CDR3 protein is CASSSFGTGSSPLHF. For the CDR3, the DNA is TGTGCCAGCAGCTCCTTCGGGACAGGGAGTTCACCCCTCCACTTT.

This clone has only a few counts. This sequence joins TRBV5-4 and TRBJ2-1; D tentatively reads TRBD1 or TRBD2 (5 bases each). This CDR3 has 15 residues. With 2 bases removed from V and 2 bases from J, the gap between germline ends came to 11 bases. In germline, CDR1 is SGHNT, CDR2 YYREEE (reference sequence). The CDR3 loop reads CASSLEGRPYNEQFF. CDR3 DNA: TGTGCCAGCAGCTTAGAGGGGCGGCCCTACAATGAGCAGTTCTTC.

This chain uses TRBV19 with TRBJ1-1; 9 nucleotides match TRBD1. Germline V CDR1 and CDR2: LNHDA, SQIVND (reference sequence). The length of the CDR3 is 12 residues. V gave up 10 bases and J gave up 5 bases; unmatched junction bases: 5. The CDR3 sequence: CATEQGATEAFF. CDR3 sequence (DNA): TGTGCCACCGAACAGGGGGCGACTGAAGCTTTCTTT.

This clone was counted once. The chain recombines TRBV5-1 with TRBJ1-2, with 11 bases fitting TRBD1. Trimming cost V 3 bases and J 10 bases; bases outside gene matches: 5. Germline V lookup: CDR1 SGHRS, CDR2 YFSETQ. The CDR3 has 13 residues. The CDR3 loop is CASSSGTGGTYTF. The CDR3 nucleotides are TGCGCCAGCAGCTCCGGGACAGGGGGGACCTACACCTTC.